This T cell receptor (beta chain) was observed in a study of OX40 agonist ivuxolimab in advanced cancers. Generated by immunoSEQ multiplex PCR, the TCRdb table keeps only in-frame clones and is missing some. Among 45,000 to 75,000 clones listed, 82% were seen once. This clone was recorded a few times. The CDR3 loop spans 14 amino acids. Germline lookup yields CDR1 SGHDT and CDR2 YYEEEE. V was trimmed by 2 bases and J by 4 bases, leaving 11 bases between them. Patients were ruled out by autoimmune disease history or systemic immunosuppression. The J gene is TRBJ2-3, the V gene TRBV5-6; no firm D call. This sample comprised CD4+ or CD8+ T cells sorted from blood, obtained in a trial of the OX40 agonist ivuxolimab. This receptor was taken from an adult with an advanced solid tumor such as melanoma, head and neck, liver or kidney cancer. CDR3 in amino acids: CASSFRRNADTQYF. In DNA form, the CDR3 reads TGTGCCAGCAGCTTCCGCAGGAACGCAGATACGCAGTATTTT.